The sequence of this T cell receptor beta chain was determined in a study of blood T cell repertoires in COVID-19. Germline CDR1 and CDR2: SEHNR and FQNEAQ (reference sequence). V lost 8 bases to trimming and J lost 4 bases, with 15 bases between them. The CDR3 totals 14 residues. Either two negative PCRs, clearance, or symptom resolution qualified Cohort 3 donors as recovered. Authors' processing steps: Amplified reference gene primers provided the basis for estimating nucleated cell counts. The repertoire was sequenced with immunoSEQ multiplex PCR; TCRdb's copy has only in-frame clones and lacks some. V, J and clone size are those of that table, while D and trimming were read from the DNA. The table has 250,000 to 350,000 clones, around 84% seen once.

The source of this sequence is a woman aged 50 to 60 who had recovered from COVID-19. Source material: PBMCs or T cells enriched from blood (not recorded which). The V and J genes are TRBV7-9 and TRBJ1-3; TRBD1 might be the D (6 bases). In DNA form, the CDR3 reads TGTGCCAGCTTACAGGGTTCGTCGGGAAACACCATATATTTT. Its protein is CASLQGSSGNTIYF.